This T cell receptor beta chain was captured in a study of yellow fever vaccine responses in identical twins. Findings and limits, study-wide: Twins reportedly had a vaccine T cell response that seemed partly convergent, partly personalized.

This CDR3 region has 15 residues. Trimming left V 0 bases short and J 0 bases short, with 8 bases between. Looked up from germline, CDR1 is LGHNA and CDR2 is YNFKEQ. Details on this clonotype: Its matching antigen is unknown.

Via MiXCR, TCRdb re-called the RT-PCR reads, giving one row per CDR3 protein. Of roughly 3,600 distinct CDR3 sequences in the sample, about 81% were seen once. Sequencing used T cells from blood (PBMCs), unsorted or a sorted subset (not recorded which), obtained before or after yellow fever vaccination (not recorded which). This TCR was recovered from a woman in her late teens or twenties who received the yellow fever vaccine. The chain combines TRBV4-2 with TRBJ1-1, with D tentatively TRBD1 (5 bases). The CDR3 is CASSQEGPMNTEAFF. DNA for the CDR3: TGTGCCAGCAGCCAAGAGGGACCAATGAACACTGAAGCTTTCTTT.